The T cell receptor (beta chain) under discussion was sequenced for a study of vaccination and CD4 T cells after COVID-19. Across the study: Post-COVID draws followed diagnosis by a median approximately 100 days (range 35 to 161). Control cultures were supplied with a CEFX pool, an HIV-1 Nef pool, or no peptide at all.

To note about this clonotype: Its cognate antigen is unknown.

The treatment here: approximately 11-day PBMC culture with coronavirus spike peptide pools or control peptides (ViraFEST assay). CD4+ T-cell collection from the unexposed donor predated the COVID-19 pandemic (2011-2018). Scientists separated out CD4+ T cells through negative selection following 10 days in culture. Whole-study findings and limits: Sampling was limited to relatively few convalescent patients, with no early post-infection timepoints studied.

Sequencing of cultured CD4+ T cell DNA used the Oncomine TCR Beta short-read assay. A single record per CDR3 protein comes from TCRdb applying MiXCR to the PCR reads. The profile shows around 8,000 distinct CDR3 sequences, 40% to 60% of them singletons. CDR1 and CDR2 (germline): DFQATT, SNEGSKA (reference sequence). V was clipped by 5 bases and J by 4 bases; unmatched bases: 7. The CDR3 has 15 amino acids. Sequenced material: CD4+ T cells from blood, cultured in vitro. The TCR comes from a human donor in good health. The chain is built from TRBV20-1 and TRBJ2-3, with TRBD2 identical over 12 bases. Here the CDR3 reads CSALTTSGSPDTQYF. The CDR3 DNA follows: TGCAGTGCTTTGACGACTAGCGGGAGTCCAGATACGCAGTATTTT.